The rows below give T cell receptor beta chains drawn from one sample of a study of shared clonotypes between healthy human individuals. TCRdb keeps only in-frame clones here, not all; method: immunoSEQ multiplex PCR. The data contain millions of clones, roughly 93% of them singletons. The sequenced material came from naive CD4+ T cells from PBMCs. These receptors were collected from a man aged 18 to 29 in good health. Some clones in this sample may be carry-over from other donors' samples. CDR3s include the opening cysteine and the closing phenylalanine or tryptophan. Each record gives: D gene, V gene, clone size, CDR3 protein. D genes are given only for firm matches. Where a row states a size, it is once, few, many or the class of an expanded clone; other rows omit it.

D: TRBD2
V: TRBV2
size: once
CDR3: CASSKTSGQETQYF

D: NA
V: TRBV28
size: NA
CDR3: CASSLNGGDTQYF

D: NA
V: TRBV7-9
size: once
CDR3: CASSLRGNEQFF

D: NA
V: TRBV5-1
size: NA
CDR3: CASSYGGDRGRETQYF

D: TRBD1
V: TRBV15
size: once
CDR3: CATSTDRGRGNQPQHF

D: NA
V: TRBV5-8
size: NA
CDR3: CASSLDGTTSYF

D: NA
V: TRBV7-9
size: NA
CDR3: CASSNFRLAPEQFF

D: TRBD1
V: TRBV15
size: NA
CDR3: CATSPLTGTGAEKLFF

D: NA
V: TRBV27
size: NA
CDR3: CASSFTAADTQYF

D: NA
V: TRBV7-9
size: NA
CDR3: CASSLMTYEQYF

D: NA
V: TRBV5-1
size: NA
CDR3: CASSPDLLSSSYNEQFF

D: NA
V: TRBV7-6
size: NA
CDR3: CASSSLRLEPGANVLTF

D: NA
V: TRBV27
size: NA
CDR3: CASRKQTARGYTF

D: NA
V: TRBV5-4
size: NA
CDR3: CASSSPGAGWFYGYTF

D: NA
V: TRBV2
size: once
CDR3: CASRVTSNTEAFF

D: TRBD1
V: TRBV6-5
size: NA
CDR3: CASGQALNEKLFF

D: NA
V: TRBV2
size: NA
CDR3: CASSEARRTFF

D: TRBD1
V: TRBV7-2
size: NA
CDR3: CASSPQTGWRYEQYF

D: NA
V: TRBV2
size: NA
CDR3: CASSSGTVMRDTQYF

D: NA
V: TRBV6-5
size: NA
CDR3: CASSYSPGLYTGELFF

D: NA
V: TRBV28
size: NA
CDR3: CASSAPDGRETQYF

D: TRBD2
V: TRBV5-1
size: NA
CDR3: CASSAGLAGGYYEQYF

D: NA
V: TRBV19
size: NA
CDR3: CASRSQSNQPQHF

D: NA
V: TRBV28
size: NA
CDR3: CASLVGGVENTIYF

D: NA
V: TRBV15
size: NA
CDR3: CATSRAGAKNIQYF

D: NA
V: TRBV7-3
size: NA
CDR3: CASSSQGYRTDTQYF

D: NA
V: TRBV5-1
size: once
CDR3: CASSLVPPGPSQKETQYF

D: NA
V: TRBV21-1
size: NA
CDR3: CASAHPEAFF

D: NA
V: TRBV6-1
size: NA
CDR3: CASSETPGGYNEQFF

D: TRBD2
V: TRBV6-6
size: NA
CDR3: CASSYEGTSLGNEQFF

D: NA
V: TRBV29-1
size: NA
CDR3: CSARKPTDTQYF

D: NA
V: TRBV11-1
size: once
CDR3: CASSKVEQSLVNEQFF

D: NA
V: TRBV10-3
size: NA
CDR3: CAISSARFDYNEQFF

D: NA
V: TRBV14
size: NA
CDR3: CASSQSEARPRGETQYF

D: NA
V: TRBV6-5
size: NA
CDR3: CASSSGESTQPQHF

D: NA
V: TRBV2
size: NA
CDR3: CASSEAYRLSSGNTIYF

D: TRBD2
V: TRBV7-3
size: NA
CDR3: CASSLLLAGEGEQFF

D: NA
V: TRBV4-1
size: few
CDR3: CASSQDLRNEKLFF

D: NA
V: TRBV5-1
size: NA
CDR3: CASSFGTASTDTQYF

D: NA
V: TRBV6-1
size: NA
CDR3: CASKVIQDGEAFF

D: NA
V: TRBV28
size: NA
CDR3: CASSLISQYGEQYF

D: NA
V: TRBV7-9
size: NA
CDR3: CASSSNLANYGYTF

D: NA
V: TRBV25-1
size: NA
CDR3: CASSTNGYTF

D: NA
V: TRBV18
size: once
CDR3: CASSPAGDGYTF

D: TRBD1
V: TRBV9
size: NA
CDR3: CASSVGGQVNAEAFF